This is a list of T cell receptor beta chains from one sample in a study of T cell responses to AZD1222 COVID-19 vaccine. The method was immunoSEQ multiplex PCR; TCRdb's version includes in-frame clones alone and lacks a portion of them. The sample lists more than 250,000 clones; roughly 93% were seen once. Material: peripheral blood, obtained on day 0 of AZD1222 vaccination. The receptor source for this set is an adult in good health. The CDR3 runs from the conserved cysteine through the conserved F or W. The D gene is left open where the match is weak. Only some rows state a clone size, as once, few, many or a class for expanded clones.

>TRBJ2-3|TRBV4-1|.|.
CASSPPGRADTQYF
TGCGCCAGCAGCCCCCCAGGGCGCGCAGATACGCAGTATTTT
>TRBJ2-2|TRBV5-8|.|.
CASSPLGNTGELFF
TGTGCCAGCAGCCCACTTGGGAACACCGGGGAGCTGTTTTTT
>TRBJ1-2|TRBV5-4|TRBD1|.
CASREQGAGYGYTF
TGTGCCAGCAGAGAACAGGGGGCAGGCTATGGCTACACCTTC
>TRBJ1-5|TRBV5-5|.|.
CASSLFGDQPQHF
TGTGCCAGCAGCTTGTTCGGAGATCAGCCCCAGCATTTT
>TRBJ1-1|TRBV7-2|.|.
CASSLYRGYEAFF
TGTGCCAGCAGCTTATACAGAGGCTATGAAGCTTTCTTT
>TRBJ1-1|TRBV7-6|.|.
CASSSLGAPGTEAFF
TGTGCCAGCAGCTCCTTGGGGGCACCCGGAACTGAAGCTTTCTTT
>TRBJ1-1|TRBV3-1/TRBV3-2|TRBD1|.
CASSTRTGGMNTEAFF
TGTGCCAGCAGCACGCGGACAGGCGGAATGAACACTGAAGCTTTCTTT
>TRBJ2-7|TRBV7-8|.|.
CASSPEMYYEQYF
TGTGCCAGCAGCCCGGAGATGTACTACGAGCAGTACTTC
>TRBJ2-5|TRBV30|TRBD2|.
CAWMGGSGETQYF
TGTGCCTGGATGGGGGGGAGTGGCGAGACCCAGTACTTC
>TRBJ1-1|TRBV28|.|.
CASSSAGIPLGTEAFF
TGTGCCAGCAGTTCCGCCGGGATTCCCCTCGGCACTGAAGCTTTCTTT
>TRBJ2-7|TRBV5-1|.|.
CASSFGASYEQYF
TGCGCCAGCAGCTTTGGGGCTTCATACGAGCAGTACTTC
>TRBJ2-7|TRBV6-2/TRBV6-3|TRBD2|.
CASSYSTGGASYEQYF
TGTGCCAGCAGTTACTCGACGGGAGGGGCCTCCTACGAGCAGTACTTC
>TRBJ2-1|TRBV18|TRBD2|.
CASSPLPTSATNEQFF
TGTGCCAGCTCACCATTGCCGACTAGCGCGACAAATGAGCAGTTCTTC
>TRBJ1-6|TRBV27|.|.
CASSINRDSPLHF
TGTGCCAGCAGTATAAACAGGGACTCACCCCTCCACTTT
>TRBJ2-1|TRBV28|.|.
CASRLRGMEQFF
TGTGCCAGCAGGTTGAGGGGCATGGAGCAGTTCTTC
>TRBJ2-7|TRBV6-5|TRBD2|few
CASSSPEAGEPYEQYF
TGTGCCAGCAGTTCCCCAGAAGCGGGGGAGCCCTACGAGCAGTACTTC
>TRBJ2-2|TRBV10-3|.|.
CAMGLRGNTGELFF
TGTGCCATGGGCCTGCGGGGTAACACCGGGGAGCTGTTTTTT
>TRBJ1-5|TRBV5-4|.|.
CASSFGEGQPQHF
TGTGCCAGCAGCTTCGGAGAAGGTCAGCCCCAGCATTTT
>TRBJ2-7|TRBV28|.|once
CASKGTPGLGGDEQYF
TGTGCCAGCAAGGGCACCCCCGGACTGGGAGGCGACGAGCAGTACTTC
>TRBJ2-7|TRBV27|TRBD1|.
CASRRDRAYEQYF
TGTGCCAGCAGAAGAGACAGGGCGTACGAGCAGTACTTC
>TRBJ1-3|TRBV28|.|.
CASSIQGNTIYF
TGTGCCAGCAGTATTCAGGGTAACACCATATATTTT
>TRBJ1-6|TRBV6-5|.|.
CASSFTSRTYNSPLHF
TGTGCCAGCAGTTTTACGAGCAGAACCTATAATTCACCCCTCCACTTT
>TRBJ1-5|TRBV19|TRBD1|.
CASIPGQGIGNQPQHF
TGTGCCAGTATTCCTGGACAGGGAATAGGTAATCAGCCCCAGCATTTT
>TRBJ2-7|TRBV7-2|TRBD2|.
CASSRGGPVGSYEQYF
TGTGCCAGCAGCCGCGGGGGGCCCGTAGGTTCCTACGAGCAGTACTTC
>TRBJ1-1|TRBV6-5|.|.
CASSPRWRGGPEAFF
TGTGCCAGCAGTCCCCGGTGGAGAGGGGGGCCTGAAGCTTTCTTT
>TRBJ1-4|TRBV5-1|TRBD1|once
CASRAGTATNEKLFF
TGCGCCAGCAGGGCCGGGACAGCAACTAATGAAAAACTGTTTTTT
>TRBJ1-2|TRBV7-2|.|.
CASSLTHNYGYTF
TGTGCCAGCAGCTTGACACATAACTATGGCTACACCTTC
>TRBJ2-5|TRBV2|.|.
CASKRLTHGGEGTQYF
TGTGCCAGCAAAAGGTTGACTCACGGTGGCGAAGGGACCCAGTACTTC
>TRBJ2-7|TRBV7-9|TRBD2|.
CASSKLAGGKNEQYF
TGTGCCAGCAGCAAACTAGCGGGAGGAAAGAACGAGCAGTACTTC
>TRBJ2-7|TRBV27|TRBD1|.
CASSLIPQGVNEQYF
TGTGCCAGCAGTTTAATCCCGCAGGGGGTGAACGAGCAGTACTTC
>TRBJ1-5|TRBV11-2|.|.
CASSSNSNQPQHF
TGTGCCAGCAGCTCAAATTCAAATCAGCCCCAGCATTTT
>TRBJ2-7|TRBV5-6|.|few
CASSSWARLVSEQYF
TGTGCCAGCAGCTCCTGGGCGCGACTAGTTTCCGAGCAGTACTTC
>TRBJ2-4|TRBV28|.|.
CASSFPPLGRGGHIQYF
TGTGCCAGCAGTTTTCCCCCCCTTGGAAGGGGGGGGCACATTCAGTACTTC
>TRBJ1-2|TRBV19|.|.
CASRYRDGYTF
TGTGCCAGTCGCTACAGGGACGGCTACACCTTC
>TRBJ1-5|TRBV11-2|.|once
CASSFGSNQPQHF
TGTGCCAGCAGCTTCGGTAGCAATCAGCCCCAGCATTTT
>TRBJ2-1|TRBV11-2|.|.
CASSLGGSPKGQFF
TGTGCCAGCAGCTTAGGGGGCTCTCCAAAGGGGCAGTTCTTC
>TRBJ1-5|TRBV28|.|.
CAIERGNQPQHF
TGTGCCATTGAGAGGGGCAATCAGCCCCAGCATTTT
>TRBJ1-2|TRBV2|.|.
CASRGFMMGAYGYTF
TGTGCCAGCAGGGGTTTTATGATGGGGGCCTATGGCTACACCTTC
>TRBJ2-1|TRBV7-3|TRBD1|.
CATPRGTGRFDEQFF
TGTGCCACCCCTCGGGGGACAGGGAGGTTTGATGAGCAGTTCTTC
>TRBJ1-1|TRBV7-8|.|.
CASSFSRVEAFF
TGTGCCAGCAGCTTTAGCAGGGTTGAAGCTTTCTTT
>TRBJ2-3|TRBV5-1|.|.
CASSLDVSDTQYF
TGCGCCAGCAGCTTGGATGTTTCAGATACGCAGTATTTT
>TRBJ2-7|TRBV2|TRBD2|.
CASSDMGLAGAEQYF
TGTGCCAGCAGTGATATGGGACTAGCGGGAGCCGAGCAGTACTTC
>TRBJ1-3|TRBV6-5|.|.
CASRGGAENTIYF
TGTGCCAGCAGGGGGGGGGCCGAGAACACCATATATTTT
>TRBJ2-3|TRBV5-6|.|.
CASSTGTSPSTDTQYF
TGTGCCAGCAGCACAGGGACTTCCCCTAGCACAGATACGCAGTATTTT
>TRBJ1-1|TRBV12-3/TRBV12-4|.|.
CASSLLGTEAFF
TGTGCCAGCAGTCTCCTGGGGACTGAAGCTTTCTTT
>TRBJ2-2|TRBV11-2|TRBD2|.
CASSSIAGGYTGELFF
TGTGCCAGCAGCTCAATAGCGGGAGGGTACACCGGGGAGCTGTTTTTT
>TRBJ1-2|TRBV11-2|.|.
CASRPLGVRDGYTF
TGTGCCAGCAGACCTTTGGGGGTTAGAGATGGCTACACCTTC
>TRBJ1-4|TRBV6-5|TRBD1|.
CASSTGTENEKLFF
TGTGCCAGCAGCACCGGGACAGAGAATGAAAAACTGTTTTTT
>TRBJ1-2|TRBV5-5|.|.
CASSLQGNYGYTF
TGTGCCAGCAGCTTGCAGGGTAACTATGGCTACACCTTC
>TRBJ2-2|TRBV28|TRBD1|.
CATTGTGSGELFF
TGTGCCACTACGGGGACAGGGTCCGGGGAGCTGTTTTTT
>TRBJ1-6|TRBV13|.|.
CASSLWRGGIYNSPLHF
TGTGCCAGCAGCTTATGGCGGGGGGGAATCTATAATTCACCCCTCCACTTT
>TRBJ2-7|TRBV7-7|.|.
CASSLGAGSYEQYF
TGTGCTAGCAGCTTAGGGGCAGGGTCCTACGAGCAGTACTTC
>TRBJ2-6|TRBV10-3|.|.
CAISGFSGANVLTF
TGTGCCATCAGTGGGTTCTCTGGGGCCAACGTCCTGACTTTC
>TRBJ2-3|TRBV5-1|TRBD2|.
CASSFESGGLDTQYF
TGCGCCAGCAGCTTTGAAAGCGGGGGACTGGATACGCAGTATTTT